Below, 10 T cell receptor beta chains from the same sample are listed, as sequenced in a study of OX40 agonist ivuxolimab in advanced cancers. Using immunoSEQ multiplex PCR, the repertoire was profiled, and TCRdb retains in-frame clones only, with some absent. Among 25,000 to 35,000 clones listed, 80% were seen once. The sequencing used CD4+ or CD8+ T cells sorted from blood, collected in a trial of the OX40 agonist ivuxolimab. These receptor sequences come from an adult with an advanced solid tumor such as melanoma, head and neck, liver or kidney cancer.

In this sample, this clone turned up a few times. V usage is TRBV27 and J usage is TRBJ1-5; no firm D call. Germline V CDR1 and CDR2: MNHEY, SMNVEV (reference sequence). V lost 2 bases and J 1 base, leaving 12 bases between the germline ends. The CDR3 runs to 16 residues. This CDR3 reads CASSLRPWESNQPQHF. CDR3 bases: TGTGCCAGCAGTTTACGTCCATGGGAAAGCAATCAGCCCCAGCATTTT.

This rearrangement joins TRBV7-9 to TRBJ2-3; 11 positions match TRBD2. V was pared by 4 bases and J by 4 bases, with 16 bases of the junction left unmatched. The CDR3 has 19 residues. Germline V gene sequence: CDR1 SEHNR, CDR2 FQNEAQ (reference sequence). The CDR3 is CASSSFFLTSGGVADTQYF. Written as DNA, the CDR3 is TGTGCCAGCAGCTCGTTTTTCCTAACTAGCGGGGGAGTCGCAGATACGCAGTATTTT. The full variable domain, completed using reference TRBV7-9 and TRBJ2-3, is DTGVSQNPRHKITKRGQNVTFRCDPISEHNRLYWYRQTLGQGPEFLTYFQNEAQLEKSRLLSDRFSAERPKGSFSTLEIQRTEQGDSAMYLCASSSFFLTSGGVADTQYFGPGTRLTVL.

V gene TRBV15 combines with J gene TRBJ2-2, with D possibly matching TRBD1 (6 bases). The V end was cut by 6 bases, the J end by 0 bases, with 11 bases between. CDR3 length equals 15 residues. Germline CDR1 and CDR2: LNHNV and YYDKDF (reference sequence). The CDR3 bases are TGTGCCACCAGGGGTGGACAGACGAACACCGGGGAGCTGTTTTTT. This codes for CATRGGQTNTGELFF. The full variable domain, rest sourced from reference TRBV15 and TRBJ2-2, is DAMVIQNPRYQVTQFGKPVTLSCSQTLNHNVMYWYQQKSSQAPKLLFHYYDKDFNNEADTPDNFQSRRPNTSFCFLDIRSPGLGDTAMYLCATRGGQTNTGELFFGEGSRLTVL.

This chain joins TRBV7-8 and TRBJ2-1; tentatively, D is TRBD1 (6 bases). Germline CDR1 and CDR2: SGHVS and FQNEAQ. V shed 6 bases and J shed 6 bases, with 9 bases lying between them. The CDR3 runs 12 residues. CDR3 in amino acids: CASRLQGNEQFF. DNA for the CDR3: TGTGCCAGCAGACTACAGGGCAATGAGCAGTTCTTC.

There are a few counts of this clone. J is TRBJ1-1 and V is TRBV27; D may be TRBD1 (5 bases). V lost 3 bases and J lost 1, with 12 bases in between. In germline, CDR1 is MNHEY, CDR2 SMNVEV (reference sequence). The CDR3 sequence is 15 residues long. CDR3 DNA: TGTGCCAGCAGTTTGAAGGGGTATGGGAACACTGAAGCTTTCTTT. Translation gives CASSLKGYGNTEAFF.

This clone was counted a few times. The V call is TRBV19, the J call TRBJ1-6; D is undetermined. Trimming took 3 bases from V and 10 from J, leaving 13 bases between them. The CDR3 spans 14 residues. Germline CDR1 is LNHDA and CDR2 is SQIVND (reference sequence). CDR3 bases: TGTGCCAGTAGTATCCTCCTCACTGGGTCACCCCTCCACTTT. Its translation is CASSILLTGSPLHF.

The V call is TRBV5-6, the J call TRBJ2-5; 12 positions match TRBD1. The length of the CDR3 is 15 residues. V lost 4 bases and J lost 4; bases outside the gene matches: 5. CDR1 is SGHDT, CDR2 YYEEEE, per germline. CDR3 bases: TGTGCCAGCAGCCCGTGGGACAGGGGGCGAGAGACCCAGTACTTC. This codes for CASSPWDRGRETQYF.

Turning to this clone: One junction end does not reproduce the germline sequence, and a read error may be involved. This sequence joins TRBV4-3 and TRBJ2-7; 9 nucleotides match TRBD1. The CDR3 loop spans 15 amino acids. Germline loops: CDR1 LGHNA, CDR2 YSLEER. CDR3 sequence (DNA): TGCGCCAGCAGTCAAGAAGGGACAGGGCGCTACGAGCAGTACTTC. This encodes CASSQEGTGRYEQYF.

V and J are TRBV7-9 and TRBJ1-1; D uncertain. V lost 1 base to trimming and J lost 4 bases, with 7 bases between them. This CDR3 is 13 amino acids long. Germline loops: CDR1 SEHNR, CDR2 FQNEAQ (reference sequence). This CDR3 is CASSLGSFTEAFF. CDR3 in DNA: TGTGCCAGCAGCTTAGGTTCTTTCACTGAAGCTTTCTTT.

The rearrangement uses TRBV7-8 and TRBJ2-1; 7 nucleotides line up with TRBD1. Per the germline V gene, CDR1 is SGHVS and CDR2 is FQNEAQ. J was trimmed by 5 bases and V by 1 base; bases with no gene match: 5. CDR3 length equals 15 residues. The CDR3 DNA sequence: TGTGCCAGCAGCTTAGGACAGGGTCCCCACAATGAGCAGTTCTTC. This translates into CASSLGQGPHNEQFF.